The 25 T cell receptor beta chains reported below all come from one sample, sequenced in a study of CD8+ T cells in alopecia areata. This sample's treatment: oral pan-JAK inhibitor, 5-10 mg twice daily. cDNA prepared by RNA extraction and subsequent reverse transcription served as the template for sequencing. Profiling relied on immunoSEQ multiplex PCR, and the TCRdb table lists in-frame clones only, not all of them. The sample holds 120,000 or so clones, over 60% seen once. The starting material was CD4+ T cells sorted from blood, obtained at week 4, from a patient treated with tofacitinib. The origin of the receptors is a human donor with alopecia areata.

As concerns this clone: A read error may account for a junction end that differs from germline. The chain links TRBV6-6 to TRBJ1-4; D ambiguous. Germline V gene data show CDR1 as MNHNY and CDR2 as SVGAGI (reference sequence). The CDR3 is made up of 12 amino acids. CDR3 sequence reads: CASSDRWEGLSF. CDR3 bases: TGTGCCAGCAGTGATAGGTGGGAAGGTCTGTCTTTT.

There are a few counts of this clone. In the same sample, other DNA sequences code for this CDR3. This rearrangement joins TRBV28 to TRBJ1-4; D is possibly TRBD1 (6 bases). Trimming shortened V by 4 bases and J by 5 bases, and 14 bases separated the two germline ends. The CDR3 length is 15 residues. CDR1 and CDR2 from the germline V gene are MDHEN and SYDVKM. Here the CDR3 reads CASSSPGHRNEKLFF. The DNA for the CDR3 is TGTGCCAGCAGTTCACCGGGACACCGGAATGAAAAACTGTTTTTT.

In this sample, this clone turned up many times. The chain links TRBV5-1 to TRBJ1-2; 7 bases align to TRBD1. The germline gives CDR1 SGHRS, CDR2 YFSETQ. The V gene end was trimmed by 3 bases and the J gene end by 6 bases; junction bases not matched to a gene: 5. This CDR3 is built from 13 residues. CDR3 amino acids: CASSSDRRNGYTF. CDR3 in DNA: TGCGCCAGCAGCTCGGACAGGAGGAATGGCTACACCTTC.

This clone showed up just a few times. The chain links TRBV29-1 to TRBJ2-1; no clear D gene. V was shortened by 5 bases and J by 9 bases, with 11 bases between the two germline ends. The CDR3 runs 11 residues. Germline V gene data show CDR1 as SQVTM and CDR2 as ANQGSEA. The CDR3 sequence: CSVPQNPEQFF. As DNA, the CDR3 is TGCAGCGTTCCCCAGAATCCTGAGCAGTTCTTC.

The V and J genes are TRBV7-2 and TRBJ2-1; the match to TRBD2 covers 8 bases. The CDR3 totals 15 residues. From germline, CDR1 is SGHTA and CDR2 FQGNSA. With V trimmed by 2 bases and J by 7 bases, 7 bases remained unmatched. CDR3 in DNA: TGTGCCAGCAGCTTACGGACTAGCTCCCTAAATGAGCAGTTCTTC. Translating it yields CASSLRTSSLNEQFF.

This clone has just one count. The CDR3 loop is CASSPRGGHTDTQYF. The DNA of the CDR3 is TGTGCCAGCAGCCCGCGGGGGGGCCACACAGATACGCAGTATTTT. This rearrangement joins TRBV13 to TRBJ2-3; 9 nucleotides line up with TRBD2. Per the germline V gene, CDR1 is PRHDT and CDR2 is FYEKMQ (reference sequence). V lost 5 bases to trimming and J lost 2 bases; unmatched junction nucleotides: 5. This CDR3 has 15 amino acids.

The genes are TRBV5-6 and TRBJ1-5; D might be TRBD1 (6 bases). The V end was cut by 4 bases, the J end by 6 bases, with 11 bases between. In germline, CDR1 is SGHDT, CDR2 YYEEEE. There are 13 residues in the CDR3. The CDR3 sequence: CASSRGVGQPQHF. The CDR3 nucleotides are TGTGCCAGCAGCAGGGGGGTGGGTCAGCCCCAGCATTTT.

CDR3 in DNA: TGCAGCGTTGGCCAGGGACCGAACACCGGGGAGCTGTTTTTT. Its protein product is CSVGQGPNTGELFF. The chain has TRBV29-1 and TRBJ2-2, with D perhaps matching TRBD1 or TRBD2 (5 bases each). The CDR3 totals 14 residues. V lost 4 bases to trimming and J lost 0 bases, with 9 bases between them. Germline CDR1 and CDR2: SQVTM and ANQGSEA.

This clone was counted between two and nine times. The chain has TRBV9 and TRBJ1-1; no definite D call. Germline loops: CDR1 SGDLS, CDR2 YYNGEE. The CDR3 loop spans 13 amino acids. The V and J ends lost 1 base and 3 bases respectively, with 7 bases between them. CDR3 DNA sequence: TGTGCCAGCAGCGTATCACCACACACTGAAGCTTTCTTT. Translated, it gives CASSVSPHTEAFF.

Sample share makes this clone medium-sized. V gene TRBV4-1 combines with J gene TRBJ2-1, with 9 bases that match TRBD2. Germline assignment: CDR1 MGHRA and CDR2 YSYEKL. The V and J ends lost 0 bases and 7 bases, in that order; junction bases with no gene match: 10. The CDR3 is made up of 17 amino acids. CDR3 bases: TGCGCCAGCAGCCAAGAGCGCGGGGGGGCCTCATGGAATGAGCAGTTCTTC. It is translated as CASSQERGGASWNEQFF.

There are a few counts of this clone. J is TRBJ2-3 and V is TRBV23-1; perhaps TRBD2 as D (5 bases). TRBV23-1 is marked as an open reading frame, function uncertain. V lost 3 bases, J lost 0 bases, and 13 bases lay in between. This CDR3 region has 16 residues. As DNA, the CDR3 is TGCGCCAGCAGTCACGAGAGCGGAACTAGCACAGATACGCAGTATTTT. Translation: CASSHESGTSTDTQYF.

The gene calls are TRBV29-1 and TRBJ1-2; 10 nucleotides line up with TRBD1. This CDR3 contains 13 residues. V shed 6 bases, J shed 4 bases, and the junction held 5 bases outside the gene matches. CDR1 is SQVTM, CDR2 ANQGSEA, per germline. CDR3 sequence (DNA): TGCAGCGTGCTGACAGGGGGCAGCTATGGCTACACCTTC. It translates to CSVLTGGSYGYTF.

The chain is built from TRBV4-1 and TRBJ2-1; maybe TRBD1 (6 bases). The V and J ends lost 1 base and 0 bases respectively, with 10 bases between them. The CDR3 spans 16 residues. The germline V gene has CDR1 MGHRA and CDR2 YSYEKL. The CDR3 loop reads CASSQAPDSSYNEQFF. The CDR3 DNA reads as TGCGCCAGCAGCCAAGCTCCGGACAGCTCCTACAATGAGCAGTTCTTC.

The chain is built from TRBV7-2 and TRBJ2-7; tentative D call: TRBD2 (6 bases). The germline V gene encodes CDR1 SGHTA and CDR2 FQGNSA. V was shortened by 10 bases and J by 2 bases, with 15 bases between the two germline ends. CDR3 length equals 13 residues. The CDR3 spells CATGSGPPYEQYF. CDR3 nucleotide sequence: TGTGCCACCGGAAGCGGGCCTCCCTACGAGCAGTACTTC.

The chain recombines TRBV29-1 with TRBJ1-3, with 8 bases lining up with TRBD1. The CDR3 length is 14 residues. J gave up 3 bases and V 5 bases, and 6 bases lay outside the gene matches. Looked up from germline, CDR1 is SQVTM and CDR2 is ANQGSEA. The CDR3: CSVHSGGGGNTIYF. CDR3 nucleotide sequence: TGCAGCGTTCATTCAGGGGGCGGTGGAAACACCATATATTTT. Based on the CDR3 plus reference TRBV29-1 and TRBJ1-3, the full variable domain is SAVISQKPSRDICQRGTSLTIQCQVDSQVTMMFWYRQQPGQSLTLIATANQGSEATYESGFVIDKFPISRPNLTFSTLTVSNMSPEDSSIYLCSVHSGGGGNTIYFGEGSWLTVV.

This clone was detected only a few times. The chain employs TRBV29-1 and TRBJ1-1, with 10 nucleotides matching TRBD1. The CDR3 consists of 14 residues. With V trimmed by 3 bases and J by 4 bases, 5 bases remained unmatched. CDR1 is SQVTM and CDR2 is ANQGSEA in the germline V gene. Here the CDR3 reads CSVDTGTGATEAFF. The CDR3 DNA is TGCAGCGTTGACACCGGGACAGGGGCCACTGAAGCTTTCTTT.

The chain links TRBV7-2 to TRBJ1-1; TRBD1 matches at 7 bases. With V trimmed by 2 bases and J by 5 bases, 8 bases remained unmatched. The CDR3 totals 15 residues. Germline V CDR1 and CDR2: SGHTA, FQGNSA. The CDR3 DNA follows: TGTGCCAGCAGCTTACGACAGGGCGAGGGTACTGAAGCTTTCTTT. Protein: CASSLRQGEGTEAFF.

This clone has only a few counts. CDR3 residues: CASSPPTGAYEQYF. The DNA for the CDR3 is TGCGCCAGCAGCCCGCCGACAGGGGCCTACGAGCAGTACTTC. The chain joins TRBV5-1 to TRBJ2-7; 8 bases are shared with TRBD1. This CDR3 has 14 residues. J lost 2 bases, V lost 4 bases, and 5 bases had no gene match. The V gene's germline CDR1 is SGHRS and CDR2 YFSETQ.

V gene TRBV11-2 combines with J gene TRBJ2-5; the D gene is possibly TRBD1 (5 bases). The CDR3 length is 14 residues. V was trimmed by 5 bases and J by 5 bases, leaving 15 bases between them. The germline gives CDR1 SGHAT, CDR2 FQNNGV. The CDR3 sequence is CASSGNRLAETQYF. DNA for the CDR3: TGTGCCAGCAGCGGGAACAGGTTGGCCGAGACCCAGTACTTC. Looking up the rest from reference TRBV11-2 and TRBJ2-5 gives the full variable domain: EAGVAQSPRYKIIEKRQSVAFWCNPISGHATLYWYQQILGQGPKLLIQFQNNGVVDDSQLPKDRFSAERLKGVDSTLKIQPAKLEDSAVYLCASSGNRLAETQYFGPGTRLLVL.

The chain employs TRBV9 and TRBJ2-3; D uncertain. The CDR3 covers 12 residues. The V end lost 3 bases, the J end lost 2 bases, and 4 bases lay between the germline ends. Germline loops: CDR1 SGDLS, CDR2 YYNGEE. CDR3 nucleotides: TGTGCCAGCAGCGAGCCCACAGATACGCAGTATTTT. This encodes CASSEPTDTQYF.

The gene calls are TRBV29-1 and TRBJ2-1; 8 bases agree with TRBD1. Germline values: CDR1 SQVTM, CDR2 ANQGSEA. After removal of 5 bases from V and 5 bases from J, the junction contained 8 bases not matched to a gene. CDR3 size: 14 residues. As DNA, the CDR3 is TGCAGCGTTTTTTCCGGGACAGGTAACAATGAGCAGTTCTTC. Amino acid sequence: CSVFSGTGNNEQFF.

Details on this clone: Compared with germline, one end of the junction differs, possibly owing to a read error. The chain couples TRBV7-2 to TRBJ2-1; 11 nucleotides align to TRBD2. Germline V gene sequence: CDR1 SGHTA, CDR2 FQGNSA. The CDR3 extends over 15 amino acids. CDR3 in amino acids: CASSIAGGPYNEQFF. DNA for the CDR3: TGTGCCAGCAGCATAGCGGGAGGGCCCTACAATGAGCAGTTCTTC.

The rearrangement links TRBV7-9 to TRBJ1-1, with TRBD1 matching 9 bases. The V gene end was trimmed by 5 bases and the J gene end by 11 bases; junction bases not matched to a gene: 9. Germline V gene data show CDR1 as SEHNR and CDR2 as FQNEAQ (reference sequence). This CDR3 has 13 amino acids. CDR3 sequence reads: CASSPTGGTSAFF. The CDR3 DNA is TGTGCCAGCAGCCCGACAGGGGGTACATCGGCTTTCTTT.

This clone was found a few times. The chain links TRBV6-6 to TRBJ1-4; D remains unclear. The CDR3 is made up of 11 amino acids. Trimming removed 4 bases at V and 8 bases at J, with 5 bases between. In germline, CDR1 is MNHNY, CDR2 SVGAGI (reference sequence). In DNA, the CDR3 is TGTGCCAGCAGTTTGGGCGAAAAACTGTTTTTT. It yields the protein CASSLGEKLFF.

This clone has a handful of counts. CDR3: CASSPLEVPGTGELFF. DNA for the CDR3: TGTGCCAGCAGCCCCTTAGAAGTTCCAGGGACCGGGGAGCTGTTTTTT. The V and J genes are TRBV5-6 and TRBJ2-2, with a weak D call TRBD1 (5 bases). The CDR3 has 16 amino acids. The V and J ends lost 4 bases and 5 bases respectively, with 18 bases between them. Per germline, CDR1 SGHDT and CDR2 YYEEEE.